This TCR beta chain was captured in a study of T cell clonotyping in hematopoietic cell transplantation. Samples: about 28 days before transplant, then days 30, 100 and 180 after. Points on this clone: The antigen remains undetermined.

Some clones are missing from TCRdb's copy, which holds only in-frame ones; the method was immunoSEQ multiplex PCR. Of 11,000 to 15,000 clones listed, about nine tenths are singletons. General study points: Without cell sorting, CD4 versus CD8 contributions remain unresolved. At the given depth, recipient repertoires were over 97% de novo clonotypes. After transplant, recipient diversity fell while pathologically expanded clonotypes grew through day 180.

The CDR3 contains 13 residues. J lost 15 bases, V lost 0 bases, and 5 bases had no gene match. Germline V CDR1 and CDR2: SGHVS, FQNEAQ. The source is a male patient between 45 and 59 years old who had an allogeneic stem cell transplant from an unrelated donor, so T cells may come from the graft donor. Some clones in this sample may be carry-over from other donors' samples. The specimen comprised PBMCs, sampled 100 days after allogeneic stem cell transplant. J is TRBJ2-1 and V is TRBV7-8; TRBD2 agrees at 10 bases. The CDR3 loop reads CASSLAAGGILFF. The CDR3 DNA is TGTGCCAGCAGCTTAGCAGCGGGGGGGATTCTGTTCTTC.